These 30 T cell receptor beta chains came from one sample sequenced in a study of cytomegalovirus exposure and HLA in healthy donors. The repertoire was sequenced with immunoSEQ multiplex PCR; TCRdb's copy has only in-frame clones and lacks some. Among 200,000 to 250,000 clones listed, over 80% were seen once. Sequencing was carried out using PBMCs. The receptors were gathered from a woman younger than 35 in good health and CMV-seronegative.

The chain couples TRBV29-1 to TRBJ2-7, with D possibly TRBD2 on 7 matching bases. Looked up from germline, CDR1 is SQVTM and CDR2 is ANQGSEA. V lost 7 bases, J lost 1 base, and 14 bases lay in between. The CDR3 sequence is 13 residues long. The chain's CDR3 is CSGGGTGSYEQYF. The CDR3 nucleotides are TGCAGCGGCGGGGGTACAGGGTCCTACGAGCAGTACTTC.

V is TRBV6-1 and J is TRBJ1-5, with 10 bases identical to TRBD1. The CDR3 spans 16 residues. V shed 3 bases and J 1 base; nucleotides not matched to a gene: 3. From germline, CDR1 is MNHNS and CDR2 SASEGT. The DNA for the CDR3 is TGTGCCAGCAGTGACGGGACAGGGGTCAGCAATCAGCCCCAGCATTTT. Protein sequence: CASSDGTGVSNQPQHF.

V is TRBV5-1 and J is TRBJ2-7; 8 bases fit TRBD1. Germline-derived CDR1 and CDR2 are SGHRS and YFSETQ. V was pared by 3 bases and J by 5 bases, with 10 bases of the junction left unmatched. CDR3 size: 15 residues. CDR3 bases: TGCGCCAGCAGCTCGCCGGGACAGGTAATGAACGAGCAGTACTTC. This sequence encodes CASSSPGQVMNEQYF.

The chain couples TRBV10-1 to TRBJ2-7; possibly TRBD2 for D (6 bases). Germline V gives CDR1 WNHNN, CDR2 SYGVQD (reference sequence). The CDR3 length is 16 residues. The V and J ends lost 3 bases and 0 bases respectively, with 15 bases between them. The CDR3 protein is CASSDFSRGTSYEQYF. DNA for the CDR3: TGCGCCAGCAGTGACTTTTCCCGGGGGACCTCCTACGAGCAGTACTTC.

This clone occurred once. The DNA for the CDR3 is TGTGCCAGCAGCGCGGACAGGTTAGACACTGAAGCTTTCTTT. Its translation: CASSADRLDTEAFF. V is TRBV9 and J is TRBJ1-1, with 7 bases aligning to TRBD1. The junction had 5 bases not matched to a gene; V was cut back by 3 bases and J by 3 bases. CDR1 and CDR2 from the germline V gene are SGDLS and YYNGEE. The CDR3 loop spans 14 amino acids.

The gene calls are TRBV11-2 and TRBJ2-1, with TRBD2 matching 8 bases. The V and J ends lost 3 bases and 7 bases, in that order; junction bases with no gene match: 5. The CDR3 is 14 residues long. Germline CDR1 and CDR2: SGHAT and FQNNGV. CDR3 coding DNA: TGTGCCAGCAGCTTGGCGGGAGGAATAAATGAGCAGTTCTTC. This gives the protein CASSLAGGINEQFF.

The rearrangement uses TRBV6-1 and TRBJ2-1, with D possibly TRBD2 on 5 matching bases. This CDR3 comprises 16 residues. The germline V gene encodes CDR1 MNHNS and CDR2 SASEGT. Deletions cut 4 bases from V and 0 bases from J, with 13 bases between. The CDR3 DNA reads TGTGCCAGCAGTGTATATAGTGGGAGCTCCTACAATGAGCAGTTCTTC. It translates to CASSVYSGSSYNEQFF.

The chain uses TRBV7-2 and TRBJ2-1; D remains unclear. Germline lookup yields CDR1 SGHTA and CDR2 FQGNSA. The ends were cut back, 6 bases at V and 3 bases at J, with 9 bases in the middle. The CDR3 has 13 residues. The CDR3 sequence is CASSLRDYNEQFF. For the CDR3, the DNA is TGTGCCAGCAGTCTTAGAGACTACAATGAGCAGTTCTTC. The whole variable domain, remainder taken from reference TRBV7-2 and TRBJ2-1, is GAGVSQSPSNKVTEKGKDVELRCDPISGHTALYWYRQSLGQGLEFLIYFQGNSAPDKSGLPSDRFSAERTGGSVSTLTIQRTQQEDSAVYLCASSLRDYNEQFFGPGTRLTVL.

This chain connects TRBV4-1 to TRBJ1-1; 8 nucleotides line up with TRBD1. Germline V CDR1 and CDR2: MGHRA, YSYEKL. J lost 5 bases, V lost 1 base, and 6 bases had no gene match. The CDR3 covers 15 residues. CDR3 sequence (DNA): TGCGCCAGCAGCCAAGCCTGGACAGGGAGGACTGAAGCTTTCTTT. Translation gives CASSQAWTGRTEAFF.

The rearrangement uses TRBV5-1 and TRBJ2-1; no reliable D call. V lost 4 bases to trimming and J lost 9 bases, with 8 bases between them. Germline V gene sequence: CDR1 SGHRS, CDR2 YFSETQ. The CDR3 is 11 amino acids. The DNA for the CDR3 is TGCGCCAGCAGCACAGTTGGTGAGCAGTTCTTC. Residues: CASSTVGEQFF.

V is TRBV13 and J is TRBJ1-5, with a weak D call TRBD1 (6 bases). Trimming cost V 5 bases and J 6 bases, with 14 bases left between them. CDR1 is PRHDT, CDR2 FYEKMQ, per germline (reference sequence). This CDR3 has 14 residues. In DNA, the CDR3 is TGTGCCAGCAGCCCGGGAGGGGGTTCTCAGCCCCAGCATTTT. It translates to CASSPGGGSQPQHF.

The rearrangement links TRBV5-5 to TRBJ1-1; TRBD1 matches at 8 bases. Germline-derived CDR1 and CDR2 are SGHKS and YYEKEE (reference sequence). J was trimmed by 5 bases and V by 0 bases; bases with no gene match: 12. The CDR3 has 17 amino acids. CDR3 loop: CASSLVGTGLILTEAFF. The CDR3 coding sequence is TGTGCCAGCAGCTTGGTAGGGACAGGTTTAATTCTTACTGAAGCTTTCTTT.

The chain is built from TRBV30 and TRBJ1-2; the D gene is possibly TRBD1 (5 bases). The V end was cut by 0 bases, the J end by 2 bases, with 13 bases between. The germline gives CDR1 GTSNPN, CDR2 SVGIG (reference sequence). The CDR3 covers 15 residues. The CDR3 DNA is TGTGCCTGGAGTGTACGTGCAGGGTTGAACTATGGCTACACCTTC. Translation: CAWSVRAGLNYGYTF.

Only one count was recorded for this clone. The chain combines TRBV11-2 with TRBJ2-3, with 10 bases fitting TRBD1. CDR1 and CDR2 (germline): SGHAT, FQNNGV. The V and J ends lost 5 bases and 2 bases, in that order; junction bases with no gene match: 7. The CDR3 spans 16 residues. This chain's CDR3 is CASSQVGQGTTDTQYF. As DNA, the CDR3 is TGTGCCAGCAGCCAGGTGGGACAGGGGACCACAGATACGCAGTATTTT.

The chain recombines TRBV6-6 with TRBJ1-5; 8 bases line up with TRBD1. CDR3 size: 16 residues. V shed 2 bases and J 4 bases; nucleotides not matched to a gene: 7. Germline V gives CDR1 MNHNY, CDR2 SVGAGI (reference sequence). Here the CDR3 reads CASSYRSDRGNQPQHF. The CDR3 DNA reads TGTGCCAGCAGTTACAGGAGTGACAGGGGAAATCAGCCCCAGCATTTT.

The chain is built from TRBV5-1 and TRBJ2-2; 11 nucleotides line up with TRBD1. Germline trimming cut 2 bases from V and 6 bases from J; bases unmatched to any gene: 6. This CDR3 is 16 amino acids long. CDR1 and CDR2 (germline): SGHRS, YFSETQ. CDR3 nucleotide sequence: TGCGCCAGCAGCTTTTCCGGGACAGGGGGACCCGGGGAGCTGTTTTTT. Translated: CASSFSGTGGPGELFF.

This clone occurred once. V is TRBV5-4 and J is TRBJ1-2, with TRBD1 identical over 7 bases. CDR1 is SGHNT and CDR2 is YYREEE in the germline V gene (reference sequence). The CDR3 has 15 amino acids. Trimming cost V 4 bases and J 6 bases; bases outside gene matches: 12. DNA of the CDR3: TGTGCCAGCAGCGGGTGGGGCAGGGGGGTCGATGGCTACACCTTC. This codes for CASSGWGRGVDGYTF. Looking up the rest from reference TRBV5-4 and TRBJ1-2 gives the full variable domain: ETGVTQSPTHLIKTRGQQVTLRCSSQSGHNTVSWYQQALGQGPQFIFQYYREEENGRGNFPPRFSGLQFPNYSSELNVNALELDDSALYLCASSGWGRGVDGYTFGSGTRLTVV.

The chain is built from TRBV29-1 and TRBJ1-2, with D unresolved. V was cut by 2 bases and J by 4 bases, with 20 bases left in between. This CDR3 contains 16 residues. The germline V gene has CDR1 SQVTM and CDR2 ANQGSEA. Here the CDR3 reads CSVEHLSFSNRYGYTF. CDR3 in DNA: TGCAGCGTTGAACATCTTTCATTCAGTAATCGCTATGGCTACACCTTC.

The chain links TRBV6-5 to TRBJ1-4, with TRBD1 as a possible D gene (6 bases). From germline, CDR1 is MNHEY and CDR2 SVGAGI. V was clipped by 6 bases and J by 0 bases, with 11 bases between them. The CDR3 totals 15 residues. CDR3 sequence reads: CASRGGLATNEKLFF. The CDR3 bases are TGTGCCAGCAGGGGGGGGCTTGCAACTAATGAAAAACTGTTTTTT.

The chain joins TRBV6-6 to TRBJ2-1; TRBD2 agrees at 8 bases. CDR3 size: 15 residues. Trimming removed 6 bases from V and 6 bases from J; junction bases left unmatched: 10. CDR1 is MNHNY, CDR2 SVGAGI, per germline (reference sequence). CDR3 DNA: TGTGCCAGCAGCCGGGGCAGCGGGAGTGGCAATGAGCAGTTCTTC. It encodes CASSRGSGSGNEQFF.

The rearrangement links TRBV6-5 to TRBJ2-3; no reliable D call. V lost 7 bases and J lost 5, with 7 bases in between. From germline, CDR1 is MNHEY and CDR2 SVGAGI. This CDR3 has 11 amino acids. This chain's CDR3 is CASMSGDTQYF. In DNA, the CDR3 is TGTGCCAGCATGTCGGGAGATACGCAGTATTTT.

V gene TRBV6-5 combines with J gene TRBJ2-2, with D possibly being TRBD2 (5 bases). This CDR3 contains 13 residues. The germline V gene encodes CDR1 MNHEY and CDR2 SVGAGI. V was shortened by 4 bases and J by 8 bases, with 11 bases between the two germline ends. This chain's CDR3 is CASSSTGIGELFF. The CDR3 DNA is TGTGCCAGCAGTTCGACGGGAATTGGGGAGCTGTTTTTT.

V and J are TRBV6-1 and TRBJ1-2; TRBD1 might be the D (5 bases). Trimming removed 6 bases at V and 7 bases at J, with 21 bases between. The CDR3 is made up of 15 amino acids. CDR1 and CDR2 (germline): MNHNS, SASEGT. The chain's CDR3 is CASSAGPGPGGGYTF. The CDR3 coding sequence is TGTGCCAGCAGCGCAGGGCCGGGGCCGGGGGGTGGCTACACCTTC.

This clone was seen once. The chain joins TRBV7-4 to TRBJ2-5; 8 bases agree with TRBD2. Germline-derived CDR1 and CDR2 are SGHVT and SQSDAQ. There are 19 residues in the CDR3. V lost 4 bases and J lost 4; bases outside the gene matches: 20. CDR3 nucleotide sequence: TGTGCCAGCAGCTCAGCCCCGAAATCCGGGACTAGTTATGGAGAGACCCAGTACTTC. It codes for CASSSAPKSGTSYGETQYF.

This clone appeared a single time. The V call is TRBV6-1, the J call TRBJ1-1; possibly TRBD1 for D (6 bases). V was pared by 1 base and J by 1 base, with 16 bases between. The CDR3 has 17 amino acids. Per the germline V gene, CDR1 is MNHNS and CDR2 is SASEGT. The CDR3 loop reads CASSEERRGRGNTEAFF. DNA for the CDR3: TGTGCCAGCAGTGAAGAGCGAAGGGGCAGGGGGAACACTGAAGCTTTCTTT.

The chain recombines TRBV6-1 with TRBJ1-3, with no clear D. CDR1 is MNHNS and CDR2 is SASEGT in the germline V gene. The germline V and J ends were trimmed by 4 bases and 8 bases, with 12 bases remaining between them. The CDR3 extends over 13 amino acids. CDR3 sequence (DNA): TGTGCCAGCAGTGGAGGAAATTTGGACACCATATATTTT. As protein: CASSGGNLDTIYF.

The rearrangement links TRBV5-1 to TRBJ1-5, with D tentatively TRBD1 (6 bases). This CDR3 is 15 amino acids long. Trimming took off 0 bases at V and 7 bases at J, with 14 bases between the two ends. CDR1 SGHRS and CDR2 YFSETQ come from the germline V gene. CDR3 sequence reads: CASSLVSGDGQPQHF. As DNA, the CDR3 is TGCGCCAGCAGCTTGGTGTCAGGGGACGGCCAGCCCCAGCATTTT.

This chain joins TRBV19 and TRBJ1-2; 8 bases line up with TRBD1. Trimming took 6 bases from V and 3 from J; bases not matched to a gene: 6. The CDR3 runs to 14 residues. Germline V gene data show CDR1 as LNHDA and CDR2 as SQIVND (reference sequence). The CDR3 loop reads CASRPMDRDYGYTF. The DNA for the CDR3 is TGTGCCAGTAGACCCATGGACAGGGACTATGGCTACACCTTC.

J is TRBJ1-5 and V is TRBV6-5; D is uncertain. The V end was cut by 4 bases, the J end by 2 bases, with 9 bases between. CDR1 and CDR2 (germline): MNHEY, SVGAGI. There are 14 residues in the CDR3. The CDR3 sequence: CASSSGMGNQPQHF. DNA for the CDR3: TGTGCCAGCAGTTCGGGAATGGGCAATCAGCCCCAGCATTTT.

This chain uses TRBV6-5 with TRBJ1-5, with 7 bases matching TRBD1. V was pared by 6 bases and J by 6 bases, with 5 bases of the junction left unmatched. The CDR3 runs 13 residues. The V gene's germline CDR1 is MNHEY and CDR2 SVGAGI. CDR3 DNA: TGTGCCAGCAGAAAAACAGGGGTTCAGCCCCAGCATTTT. This codes for CASRKTGVQPQHF.